The 29 T cell receptor beta chains in this list originate from one sample, sequenced in a study of regulatory T cells in long-lasting Graves disease. CDR3 regions were amplified by Arm-PCR using iRepertoire HTBI primers to build TCR beta libraries. TCRdb reprocessed the multiplex PCR reads via MiXCR and lists one record per CDR3 protein. The sample shows roughly 400,000 distinct CDR3 sequences, 16% of them seen only once. Regarding time point: newly diagnosed GD, antithyroid drugs for less than 3 months. PBMC-extracted RNA yielded the TCR library. This same sample was also taken into another study, of T cells in Graves' hyperthyroidism and ophthalmopathy.

Material: peripheral blood mononuclear cells (PBMCs), obtained at new diagnosis, from a patient treated with antithyroid drugs. The receptors stem from a woman in her late teens or twenties with Graves disease.

CDR3 in DNA: TGTGCCACCAGCAGAGATCCGGGCTCTGGGGCCAACGTCCTGACTTTC. Amino acids: CATSRDPGSGANVLTF. The chain links TRBV15 to TRBJ2-6; D call uncertain. The CDR3 contains 16 residues. CDR1 and CDR2 (germline): LNHNV, YYDKDF (reference sequence). Trimming shortened V by 0 bases and J by 0 bases, and 6 bases separated the two germline ends.

This clonotype was picked up a small number of times. CDR3 protein: CASSPGTSGRALKLNEQFF. The CDR3, as DNA: TGTGCCAGTAGCCCCGGGACTAGCGGGAGGGCCCTGAAGCTCAATGAGCAGTTCTTC. The chain links TRBV19 to TRBJ2-1, with 16 bases identical to TRBD2. The CDR3 runs to 19 residues. Germline CDR1 is LNHDA and CDR2 is SQIVND (reference sequence). V lost 6 bases, J lost 6 bases, and 14 bases stayed unmatched.

A single count supports this clonotype. The J gene is TRBJ1-2, the V gene TRBV11-2; no firm D call. The CDR3 is 16 amino acids. V shed 5 bases and J shed 7 bases, with 23 bases lying between them. Germline V gives CDR1 SGHAT, CDR2 FQNNGV. The CDR3 spells CASSPSPGVPFGGYTF. DNA of the CDR3: TGTGCCAGCAGCCCATCTCCGGGTGTACCCTTTGGTGGCTACACCTTC.

Ten or more counts support this clonotype. V is TRBV28 and J is TRBJ2-1; D might be TRBD1 (6 bases). V dropped 3 bases and J dropped 10 bases, with 13 bases sitting between them. Germline loops: CDR1 MDHEN, CDR2 SYDVKM. This CDR3 spans 13 amino acids. Written as DNA, the CDR3 is TGTGCCAGCAGTTTGGCCCACGGGACAGAGCAGTTCTTC. Its protein product is CASSLAHGTEQFF.

This clonotype came up once. This probably arose from a read error, given a far larger clone one base away. Since the CDR3 does not end with the conserved phenylalanine or tryptophan, this likely comes from a read error. This chain uses TRBV2 with TRBJ2-1, with TRBD2 matching over 14 bases. V lost 8 bases, J lost 4 bases, and 10 bases stayed unmatched. This CDR3 has 17 residues. Germline-derived CDR1 and CDR2 are SNHLY and FYNNEI. CDR3 loop: CASVHRGLAGGYNEQFV. The CDR3 nucleotides read TGTGCCAGCGTCCACCGAGGACTAGCGGGAGGATACAATGAGCAGTTCGTC.

This clonotype occurred many times. The chain links TRBV28 to TRBJ1-1; possibly TRBD1 for D (5 bases). Germline loops: CDR1 MDHEN, CDR2 SYDVKM. The V end was cut by 3 bases, the J end by 0 bases, with 11 bases between. The CDR3 has 15 amino acids. CDR3 protein: CASSFFLTVNTEAFF. As DNA, the CDR3 is TGTGCCAGCAGTTTTTTCTTGACAGTGAACACTGAAGCTTTCTTT.

This clonotype has ten or more counts. The CDR3 bases are TGTGCCAGTAGTACCGGGACAGGTGTTTCGATGGACAATGAGCAGTTCTTC. Its protein is CASSTGTGVSMDNEQFF. This chain links TRBV19 with TRBJ2-1, with TRBD1 matching 8 bases. There are 17 residues in the CDR3. Germline values: CDR1 LNHDA, CDR2 SQIVND (reference sequence). The ends lost 4 bases at V and 5 bases at J; junction bases unmatched: 13. The full variable domain, with the rest looked up from reference TRBV19 and TRBJ2-1, is DGGITQSPKYLFRKEGQNVTLSCEQNLNHDAMYWYRQDPGQGLRLIYYSQIVNDFQKGDIAEGYSVSREKKESFPLTVTSAQKNPTAFYLCASSTGTGVSMDNEQFFGPGTRLTVL.

The chain uses TRBV27 and TRBJ2-4; D is possibly TRBD1 (6 bases). Trimming removed 10 bases at V and 0 bases at J, with 25 bases between. The CDR3 is 18 amino acids. Germline V gene sequence: CDR1 MNHEY, CDR2 SMNVEV (reference sequence). CDR3 in amino acids: CAKQWVIGQQLAKNIQYF. The CDR3 DNA follows: TGTGCCAAGCAGTGGGTTATCGGACAGCAACTAGCCAAAAACATTCAGTACTTC.

This clonotype was found many times. V is TRBV3-1 and J is TRBJ2-1, with 9 bases lining up with TRBD2. Germline V lookup: CDR1 LGHDT, CDR2 YNNKEL (reference sequence). The CDR3 extends over 16 amino acids. The ends lost 3 bases at V and 5 bases at J; junction bases unmatched: 8. This chain's CDR3 is CASSQIAGAWNNEQFF. The CDR3 DNA is TGTGCCAGCAGCCAGATAGCGGGAGCTTGGAACAATGAGCAGTTCTTC.

This clonotype showed up many times. Compared with germline, one end of the junction differs, possibly owing to a read error. The rearrangement joins TRBV6-2 or TRBV6-3 to TRBJ2-1; 8 positions match TRBD2. From germline, CDR1 is MNHEY and CDR2 SVGEGT. This CDR3 spans 15 amino acids. The DNA for the CDR3 is TGCGCCAGCAGCTTGGGAACTAGCGGAGACAATGAGCAGTTCTTC. Amino acids: CASSLGTSGDNEQFF.

This clonotype was found many times. The chain combines TRBV28 with TRBJ1-2, with 7 bases matching TRBD1. V lost 5 bases and J lost 6; bases outside the gene matches: 18. CDR3 length equals 17 residues. Germline V CDR1 and CDR2: MDHEN, SYDVKM. CDR3: CASSPPTGLLSLDGYTF. In DNA, the CDR3 is TGTGCCAGCAGTCCCCCGACAGGGTTACTTTCCCTGGATGGCTACACCTTC.

There are a few counts of this clonotype. The CDR3 coding sequence is TGCGCCAGCAGCGCCACGTCGCACAGGGTGTTCCCTCAGCCCCAGCATTTT. Protein sequence: CASSATSHRVFPQPQHF. The chain recombines TRBV4-1 with TRBJ1-5; tentative D call: TRBD1 (6 bases). Germline values: CDR1 MGHRA, CDR2 YSYEKL. Trimming shortened V by 5 bases and J by 6 bases, and 23 bases separated the two germline ends. The CDR3 has 17 amino acids.

Many counts were recorded for this clonotype. The genes are TRBV25-1 and TRBJ2-1; no clear D gene. Germline V gives CDR1 MGHDK, CDR2 SYGVNS. The CDR3 is made up of 13 amino acids. V was clipped by 1 base and J by 8 bases, with 9 bases between them. CDR3 coding DNA: TGTGCCAGCAGTGAATGGGGTCTAGATGAGCAGTTCTTC. Translation gives CASSEWGLDEQFF.

A word on this clonotype: This clone may be a read error of a much larger clone one base away. The V call is TRBV7-2, the J call TRBJ1-5; D is unresolved. CDR1 is SGHTA and CDR2 is FQGNSA in the germline V gene. The CDR3 totals 15 residues. V lost 2 bases and J lost 1, with 9 bases in between. The CDR3 region is CASSLRGTSNQPQHF. Here the CDR3 DNA reads TGTGCCAGCAGCTTACGGGGAACAAGCAATCAGCCCCAGCATTTT.

This clonotype was detected many times. The chain has TRBV18 and TRBJ1-2; D is possibly TRBD1 (6 bases). The CDR3 spans 13 residues. The V and J ends lost 6 bases and 3 bases respectively, with 11 bases between them. Germline V gene data show CDR1 as KGHSH and CDR2 as LQKENI. The CDR3 DNA reads TGTGCCAGCTCGCCAGGGGCTGACTATGGCTACACCTTC. This sequence encodes CASSPGADYGYTF.

CDR3 sequence: CASSLALSDRGTKNIQYF. The CDR3 region has the DNA TGTGCCAGCAGCTTAGCGCTTTCCGACAGGGGGACCAAAAACATTCAGTACTTC. The chain joins TRBV7-9 to TRBJ2-4; 9 bases align to TRBD1. CDR3 size: 18 residues. J gave up 2 bases and V 0 bases, and 8 bases lay outside the gene matches. The germline gives CDR1 SEHNR, CDR2 FQNEAQ (reference sequence).

The chain has TRBV6-6 and TRBJ2-1; the match to TRBD2 covers 9 bases. Germline V lookup: CDR1 MNHNY, CDR2 SVGAGI (reference sequence). The CDR3 runs 15 residues. The J segment lost 7 bases and the V segment lost 3 bases, leaving 7 bases of the junction unmatched. CDR3 protein: CASSYSGSVGNEQFF. CDR3 coding DNA: TGTGCCAGCAGTTATAGCGGGAGCGTTGGAAATGAGCAGTTCTTC.

This clonotype was recorded at least ten times. The chain carries TRBV7-3 and TRBJ2-7; D may be TRBD1 (6 bases). Trimming stripped 1 base from V and 0 bases from J, with 10 bases between. Germline V gives CDR1 SGHTA, CDR2 FQGTGA. This CDR3 has 15 amino acids. CDR3 DNA: TGTGCCAGCAGCTTAAGGGCAGGGGCCTCCTACGAGCAGTACTTC. Protein product: CASSLRAGASYEQYF.

At least ten counts were recorded for this clonotype. V and J are TRBV28 and TRBJ2-1; TRBD2 matches at 11 bases. Trimming took 6 bases from V and 8 from J; bases not matched to a gene: 9. Per germline, CDR1 MDHEN and CDR2 SYDVKM. This CDR3 spans 15 amino acids. CDR3 coding DNA: TGTGCCAGCAGACTTACTAGCGGGAGATGGGATGAGCAGTTCTTC. As protein: CASRLTSGRWDEQFF.

The CDR3 coding sequence is TGTGCCAGCAGCGACATAGGGTTCGGTGACACCGGGGAGCTGTTTTTT. Its protein product is CASSDIGFGDTGELFF. The chain employs TRBV5-6 and TRBJ2-2; D is unclear. V was shortened by 4 bases and J by 3 bases, with 16 bases between the two germline ends. Per the germline V gene, CDR1 is SGHDT and CDR2 is YYEEEE. The length of the CDR3 is 16 residues. The full variable domain, its missing parts supplied by reference TRBV5-6 and TRBJ2-2, is DAGVTQSPTHLIKTRGQQVTLRCSPKSGHDTVSWYQQALGQGPQFIFQYYEEEERQRGNFPDRFSGHQFPNYSSELNVNALLLGDSALYLCASSDIGFGDTGELFFGEGSRLTVL.

The J gene is TRBJ2-4, the V gene TRBV6-2 or TRBV6-3; 12 nucleotides agree with TRBD1. In germline, CDR1 is MNHEY, CDR2 SVGEGT. The CDR3 consists of 14 residues. Unmatched junction bases numbered 6, after V lost 6 bases and J lost 9 bases. The CDR3 spells CASRSGTGGFIQYF. For the CDR3, the DNA is TGTGCCAGCAGGTCCGGGACAGGGGGCTTCATTCAGTACTTC.

The sample holds many counts of this clonotype. The J gene is TRBJ2-7, the V gene TRBV5-1; weak D call: TRBD1 (5 bases). The ends were cut back, 4 bases at V and 6 bases at J, with 11 bases in the middle. The CDR3 totals 12 residues. The germline CDR1 and CDR2 sequences are SGHRS and YFSETQ. CDR3 nucleotide sequence: TGCGCCAGCAGCACTACAGGCAGCGAGCAGTACTTC. The encoded protein is CASSTTGSEQYF.

There are a few counts of this clonotype. In nucleotides, the CDR3 is TGCGCCAGCAAGATCGGGACTAGCGGGAGTGTCAAACCCTACAATGAGCAGTTCTTC. This gives the protein CASKIGTSGSVKPYNEQFF. J is TRBJ2-1 and V is TRBV10-1; TRBD2 agrees at 14 bases. Germline CDR1 and CDR2: WNHNN and SYGVQD (reference sequence). The CDR3 covers 19 residues. Unmatched junction bases numbered 13, after V lost 7 bases and J lost 2 bases.

About this clonotype itself: This may be a read error, as it is one base from a much larger clone. The CDR3 bases are TGTGCCAGCAGTTTATTTAAGACCGGGGAGCTGTCTTTT. Translation: CASSLFKTGELSF. The chain recombines TRBV28 with TRBJ2-2; D may be TRBD2 (5 bases). The germline V gene has CDR1 MDHEN and CDR2 SYDVKM. The CDR3 has 13 residues.

The chain links TRBV28 to TRBJ2-7; TRBD2 matches 8 bases. This CDR3 contains 16 residues. Germline V gene data show CDR1 as MDHEN and CDR2 as SYDVKM. V lost 8 bases and J lost 3; bases outside the gene matches: 15. The CDR3 nucleotides read TGTGCCAGCCCCGAGCGGGGGTGCGGGCCCAGCTACGAGCAGTACTTC. Residues: CASPERGCGPSYEQYF.

There are a few counts of this clonotype. V usage is TRBV3-1 and J usage is TRBJ2-5; 7 bases are shared with TRBD2. This CDR3 comprises 16 residues. Germline trimming cut 1 base from V and 1 base from J; bases unmatched to any gene: 6. The germline gives CDR1 LGHDT, CDR2 YNNKEL (reference sequence). For the CDR3, the DNA is TGTGCCAGCAGCCAAGTGTCCGCGGGGGTCCAAGAGACCCAGTACTTC. This codes for CASSQVSAGVQETQYF.

This clonotype was counted ten times or more. This chain connects TRBV7-9 to TRBJ2-1; D perhaps matches TRBD2 (5 bases). This CDR3 comprises 18 residues. The V gene lost 5 bases and the J gene lost 2 bases, with 22 bases spanning the gap. The germline CDR1 and CDR2 sequences are SEHNR and FQNEAQ (reference sequence). CDR3 protein: CASSQTFRVPGTYNEQFF. The DNA for the CDR3 is TGTGCCAGCAGCCAAACCTTTAGAGTGCCGGGGACCTACAATGAGCAGTTCTTC.

This chain uses TRBV29-1 with TRBJ1-2; D gene uncertain. The CDR3 consists of 14 residues. From germline, CDR1 is SQVTM and CDR2 ANQGSEA. The germline V and J ends were trimmed by 7 bases and 4 bases, with 19 bases remaining between them. The CDR3 coding sequence is TGCAGCGCAAGGAGCGACGAATGGGTCTATGGCTACACCTTC. It is translated as CSARSDEWVYGYTF. Together with reference TRBV29-1 and TRBJ1-2, the CDR3 gives the full variable domain: SAVISQKPSRDICQRGTSLTIQCQVDSQVTMMFWYRQQPGQSLTLIATANQGSEATYESGFVIDKFPISRPNLTFSTLTVSNMSPEDSSIYLCSARSDEWVYGYTFGSGTRLTVV.

This clonotype came up many times. J is TRBJ2-7 and V is TRBV5-1; TRBD2 might be the D (6 bases). Trimming stripped 6 bases from V and 2 bases from J, with 18 bases between. The CDR3 sequence is 15 residues long. The germline gives CDR1 SGHRS, CDR2 YFSETQ. The CDR3 loop reads CASTSGTEGPYEQYF. CDR3 bases: TGCGCCAGCACCTCCGGGACGGAGGGCCCCTACGAGCAGTACTTC.